The present T cell receptor (beta chain) was sequenced within a study of post-analysis software for immune sequencing data. This CDR3 spans 13 amino acids. Germline V gene sequence: CDR1 LGHDT, CDR2 YNNKEL (reference sequence). The ends were cut back, 1 base at V and 1 base at J, with 5 bases in the middle. Unique molecular identifiers were present in the TCR beta cDNA libraries. Each CDR3 protein is one row after TCRdb ran MiXCR on the PCR reads. Of more than 450,000 distinct CDR3 sequences in the sample, about a third were seen once. About this clonotype itself: Its antigen remains unknown.

Notes on the study in general: Diversity measured as normalized Chao1 was significantly lower in multiple sclerosis patients than in controls. F measure showed strong co-clustering of same-batch samples. There were five or six TRBV segments more frequent in patients than controls, and TRBV5-6, TRBV5-1 and TRBV20-1 were among them.

What was sequenced was blood. The rearrangement uses TRBV3-1 and TRBJ2-7; no definite D call. This clonotype was sampled from a girl under 18 with multiple sclerosis. The chain's CDR3 is CASSQVSSYEQYF. CDR3 coding DNA: TGTGCCAGCAGCCAAGTCTCTTCCTACGAGCAGTACTTC.